The clone carrying this T cell receptor (beta chain) was counted between two and nine times. Its antigen remains unidentified. This sample was taken from a study of T cell repertoires in cytomegalovirus infection. Whole-study context: Recently identified HLA-C-restricted CMV epitopes were among the peptides used. From public TCR beta signatures came an indication of both CMV infection and matching HLA type.

TCRdb processed the reads anew with MiXCR; each CDR3 protein has one entry. The sample contains some 920,000 distinct CDR3 sequences, approximately 33% of which appear only once. CDR1 is SEHNR, CDR2 FQNEAQ, per germline (reference sequence). The CDR3 is 17 amino acids. The V gene lost 4 bases and the J gene lost 0 bases, with 16 bases spanning the gap. The V and J genes are TRBV7-9 and TRBJ1-5; TRBD1 is a possible D gene (5 bases). The TCR sequence derives from a human donor in good health (CMV status not recorded). Some clones in this sample may be carry-over from other donors' samples. The specimen comprised cultured CD8+ T cells from PBMCs, sampled from culture after CMV antigen stimulation. The CDR3 sequence is CASSSLGDPFSNQPQHF. CDR3 bases: TGTGCCAGCAGCTCGTTGGGGGACCCTTTTAGCAATCAGCCCCAGCATTTT.